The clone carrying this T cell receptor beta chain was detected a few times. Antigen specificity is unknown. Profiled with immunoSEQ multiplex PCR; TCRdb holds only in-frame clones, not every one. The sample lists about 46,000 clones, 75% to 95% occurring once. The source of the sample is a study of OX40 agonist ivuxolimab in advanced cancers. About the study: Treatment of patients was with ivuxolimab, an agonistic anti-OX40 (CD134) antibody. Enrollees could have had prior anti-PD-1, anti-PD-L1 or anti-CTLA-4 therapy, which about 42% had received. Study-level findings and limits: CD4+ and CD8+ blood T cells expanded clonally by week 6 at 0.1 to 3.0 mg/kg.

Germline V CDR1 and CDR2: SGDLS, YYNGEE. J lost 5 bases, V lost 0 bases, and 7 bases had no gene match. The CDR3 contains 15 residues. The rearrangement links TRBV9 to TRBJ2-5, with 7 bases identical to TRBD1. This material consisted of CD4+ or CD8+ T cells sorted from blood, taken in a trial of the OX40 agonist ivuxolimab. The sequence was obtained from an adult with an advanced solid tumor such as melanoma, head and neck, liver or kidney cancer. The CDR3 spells CASSVDGNRGETQYF. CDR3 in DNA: TGTGCCAGCAGCGTAGATGGTAACAGGGGTGAGACCCAGTACTTC.